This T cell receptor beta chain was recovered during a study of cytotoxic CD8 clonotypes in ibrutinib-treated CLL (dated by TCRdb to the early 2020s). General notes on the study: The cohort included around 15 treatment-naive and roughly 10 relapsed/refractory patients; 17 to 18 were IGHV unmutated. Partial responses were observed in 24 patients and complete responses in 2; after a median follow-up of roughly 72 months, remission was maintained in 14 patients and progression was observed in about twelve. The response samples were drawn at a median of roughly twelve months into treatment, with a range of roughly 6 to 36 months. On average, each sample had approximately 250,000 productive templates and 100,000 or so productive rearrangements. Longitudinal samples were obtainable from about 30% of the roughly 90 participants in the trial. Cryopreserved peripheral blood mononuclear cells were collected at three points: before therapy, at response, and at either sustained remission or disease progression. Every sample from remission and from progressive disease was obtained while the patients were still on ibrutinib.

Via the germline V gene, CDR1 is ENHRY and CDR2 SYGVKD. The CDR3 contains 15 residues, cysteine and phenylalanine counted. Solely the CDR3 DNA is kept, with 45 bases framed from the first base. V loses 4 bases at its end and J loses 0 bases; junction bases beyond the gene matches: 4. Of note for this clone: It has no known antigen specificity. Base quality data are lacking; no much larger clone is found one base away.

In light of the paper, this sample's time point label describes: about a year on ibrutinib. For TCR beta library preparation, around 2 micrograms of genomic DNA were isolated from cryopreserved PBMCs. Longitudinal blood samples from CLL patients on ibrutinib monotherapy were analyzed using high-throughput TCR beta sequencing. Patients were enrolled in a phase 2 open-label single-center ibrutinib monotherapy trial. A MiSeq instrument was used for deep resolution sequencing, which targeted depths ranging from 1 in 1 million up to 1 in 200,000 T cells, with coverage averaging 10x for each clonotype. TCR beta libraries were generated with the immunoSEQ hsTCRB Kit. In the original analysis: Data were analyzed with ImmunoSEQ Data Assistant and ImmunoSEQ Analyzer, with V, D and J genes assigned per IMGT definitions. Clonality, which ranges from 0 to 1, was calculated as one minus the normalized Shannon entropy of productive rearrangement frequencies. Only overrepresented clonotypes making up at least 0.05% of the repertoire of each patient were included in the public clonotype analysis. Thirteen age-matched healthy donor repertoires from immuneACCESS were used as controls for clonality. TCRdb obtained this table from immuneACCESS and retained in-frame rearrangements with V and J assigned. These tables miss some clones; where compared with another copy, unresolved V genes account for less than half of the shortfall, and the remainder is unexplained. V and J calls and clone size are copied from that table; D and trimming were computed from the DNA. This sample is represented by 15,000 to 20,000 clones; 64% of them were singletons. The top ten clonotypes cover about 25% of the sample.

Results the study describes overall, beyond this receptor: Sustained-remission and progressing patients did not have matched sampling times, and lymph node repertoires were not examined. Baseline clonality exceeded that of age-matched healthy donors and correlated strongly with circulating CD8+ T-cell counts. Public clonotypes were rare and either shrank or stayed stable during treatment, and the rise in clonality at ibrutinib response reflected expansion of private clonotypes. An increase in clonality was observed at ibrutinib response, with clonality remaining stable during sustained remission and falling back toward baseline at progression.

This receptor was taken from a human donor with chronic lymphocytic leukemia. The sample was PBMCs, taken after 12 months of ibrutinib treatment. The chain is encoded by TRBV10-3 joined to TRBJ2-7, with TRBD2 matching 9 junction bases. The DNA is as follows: TGTGCCATCAGTGGACTAGCGGCGACCTCCTACGAGCAGTACTTC. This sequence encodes CAISGLAATSYEQYF.